Following are 27 T cell receptor beta chains from one sample sequenced in a study of T-cell reconstitution after alpha-beta-depleted transplantation in children. The TCRbeta library incorporated unique molecular identifiers. From the PCR reads, TCRdb called clonotypes with MiXCR, one entry per CDR3 protein. Of about 400,000 distinct CDR3 sequences listed, over 20% are singletons. The sample was PBMCs from the stem cell graft donor, taken from the stem cell graft. These receptors originate from a human donor who donated a stem cell graft to a child with acute myeloid leukemia.

This clonotype was recorded many times. This chain uses TRBV20-1 with TRBJ1-1; unclear D gene. The CDR3 spans 12 residues. Trimming removed 7 bases from V and 1 base from J, with 10 bases in between. Germline V lookup: CDR1 DFQATT, CDR2 SNEGSKA (reference sequence). CDR3 sequence reads: CSERWGNTEAFF. CDR3 DNA: TGCAGTGAGAGATGGGGGAACACTGAAGCTTTCTTT.

In this sample, this clonotype turned up a few times. The chain is built from TRBV4-2 and TRBJ2-1, with a tentative D call TRBD2 (6 bases). The CDR3 has 15 residues. Trimming took 0 bases from V and 3 from J, leaving 9 bases between them. Germline V CDR1 and CDR2: LGHNA, YNFKEQ. In DNA, the CDR3 is TGTGCCAGCAGCCAAGAGGCTAGCGACTACAATGAGCAGTTCTTC. It specifies CASSQEASDYNEQFF.

Many counts were recorded for this clonotype. The chain combines TRBV29-1 with TRBJ1-1; 8 positions match TRBD1. V lost 7 bases to trimming and J lost 0 bases; unmatched junction nucleotides: 10. The CDR3 totals 15 residues. Per the germline V gene, CDR1 is SQVTM and CDR2 is ANQGSEA. This CDR3 reads CSAAGTGDMNTEAFF. CDR3 sequence (DNA): TGCAGCGCAGCCGGGACAGGAGATATGAACACTGAAGCTTTCTTT.

The chain combines TRBV5-1 with TRBJ2-7, with D maybe TRBD2 (5 bases). Germline CDR1 SGHRS, CDR2 YFSETQ. V was pared by 4 bases and J by 7 bases, with 12 bases between. The CDR3 runs to 12 residues. The CDR3 bases are TGCGCCAGCAGCCCCGGACTGGTGGAGCAGTACTTC. Protein product: CASSPGLVEQYF. Filled out from reference TRBV5-1 and TRBJ2-7, the complete variable domain reads KAGVTQTPRYLIKTRGQQVTLSCSPISGHRSVSWYQQTPGQGLQFLFEYFSETQRNKGNFPGRFSGRQFSNSRSEMNVSTLELGDSALYLCASSPGLVEQYFGPGTRLTVT.

The rearrangement uses TRBV4-1 and TRBJ2-5, with 7 bases aligning to TRBD2. With V trimmed by 4 bases and J by 5 bases, 10 bases remained unmatched. CDR3 size: 15 residues. Germline CDR1 is MGHRA and CDR2 is YSYEKL. CDR3: CASSRGTAGGETQYF. CDR3 in DNA: TGCGCCAGCAGCCGCGGGACTGCCGGGGGGGAGACCCAGTACTTC.

There are a few counts of this clonotype. This chain joins TRBV12-3 or TRBV12-4 and TRBJ2-6; D gene uncertain. The germline V and J ends were trimmed by 3 bases and 1 base, with 16 bases remaining between them. This CDR3 is built from 18 residues. CDR3 residues: CASSFYRSLDSGANVLTF. For the CDR3, the DNA is TGTGCCAGCAGTTTTTATCGGAGCCTAGATTCTGGGGCCAACGTCCTGACTTTC.

Notes on this clonotype: The germline gene is not matched at one end of the junction; a read error may be the cause. This chain connects TRBV5-3 to TRBJ1-1, with D unresolved. TRBV5-3 is filed as an ORF, its function uncertain. The CDR3 is 13 residues long. The CDR3 protein is CARSPIGDTEAFF. CDR3 DNA sequence: TGTGCTAGAAGCCCCATCGGTGACACTGAAGCTTTCTTT.

This clonotype was seen more than once but under ten times. J is TRBJ1-1 and V is TRBV12-3 or TRBV12-4; D is unresolved. Trimming removed 7 bases from V and 6 bases from J, with 9 bases in between. The CDR3 is 11 residues long. In DNA, the CDR3 is TGTGCCAGCACTCGGAAGGCTGAAGCTTTCTTT. Translating gives CASTRKAEAFF.

The V and J genes are TRBV18 and TRBJ2-5; D ambiguous. CDR3 length: 16 residues. V was pared by 1 base and J by 2 bases, with 14 bases between. Germline assignment: CDR1 KGHSH and CDR2 LQKENI. This CDR3 reads CASSPQERKLQETQYF. The CDR3, as DNA: TGTGCCAGCTCACCACAGGAAAGGAAGCTTCAAGAGACCCAGTACTTC.

This chain links TRBV4-1 with TRBJ2-3; D could derive from TRBD1 or TRBD2 (5 bases each). The CDR3 spans 13 residues. Looked up from germline, CDR1 is MGHRA and CDR2 is YSYEKL. V gave up 0 bases and J gave up 4 bases, with 5 bases separating them. CDR3 residues: CASSQEGADTQYF. CDR3 coding DNA: TGCGCCAGCAGCCAAGAGGGGGCAGATACGCAGTATTTT.

The sample holds many counts of this clonotype. This chain connects TRBV29-1 to TRBJ1-2; D gene ambiguous. V lost 4 bases, J lost 6 bases, and 12 bases lay in between. Germline V lookup: CDR1 SQVTM, CDR2 ANQGSEA. The CDR3 consists of 12 residues. CDR3 region: CSVGLAVDGYTF. In DNA, the CDR3 is TGCAGCGTTGGGTTGGCAGTGGATGGCTACACCTTC. The full variable domain, rest sourced from reference TRBV29-1 and TRBJ1-2, is SAVISQKPSRDICQRGTSLTIQCQVDSQVTMMFWYRQQPGQSLTLIATANQGSEATYESGFVIDKFPISRPNLTFSTLTVSNMSPEDSSIYLCSVGLAVDGYTFGSGTRLTVV.

The CDR3 protein is CASSEGTWYF. The CDR3, as DNA: TGTGCCAGCAGTGAAGGGACTTGGTACTTC. This sequence joins TRBV25-1 and TRBJ2-7; D is perhaps TRBD2 (6 bases). Per the germline V gene, CDR1 is MGHDK and CDR2 is SYGVNS. V gave up 2 bases and J gave up 12 bases, with 8 bases separating them. The CDR3 loop spans 10 amino acids.

This clonotype occurred a few times. This chain connects TRBV10-3 to TRBJ1-5; 7 bases are shared with TRBD1. Per the germline V gene, CDR1 is ENHRY and CDR2 is SYGVKD. The CDR3 sequence is 14 residues long. V was clipped by 4 bases and J by 6 bases; unmatched bases: 6. The CDR3 DNA reads TGTGCCATCAGTGTGTCAGGGGGGGGTCAGCCCCAGCATTTT. Its protein product is CAISVSGGGQPQHF.

There are a few counts of this clonotype. One junction end does not reproduce the germline sequence, and a read error may be involved. The chain has TRBV7-7 and TRBJ2-7, with 8 bases fitting TRBD1. Germline assignment: CDR1 SSHAT and CDR2 FNYEAQ (reference sequence). This CDR3 is 14 amino acids long. CDR3 sequence: CASSPGQGRNEQYF. The DNA for the CDR3 is TGTGCTAGCAGCCCCGGACAGGGACGAAACGAGCAGTACTTC.

This chain connects TRBV28 to TRBJ2-7, with 11 bases fitting TRBD2. Germline CDR1 reads MDHEN; CDR2 reads SYDVKM. V lost 3 bases, J lost 3 bases, and 4 bases stayed unmatched. CDR3 length equals 15 residues. The CDR3 region has the DNA TGTGCCAGCAGTTTGGACGGGACTAGCGGCTACGAGCAGTACTTC. Translation gives CASSLDGTSGYEQYF.

This clonotype was detected only a few times. This rearrangement joins TRBV27 to TRBJ1-2; no definite D call. This CDR3 spans 11 amino acids. The germline gives CDR1 MNHEY, CDR2 SMNVEV (reference sequence). Trimming left V 4 bases short and J 4 bases short, with 4 bases between. The CDR3 spells CASSWTYGYTF. The CDR3 nucleotides read TGTGCCAGCAGTTGGACCTATGGCTACACCTTC.

The chain recombines TRBV3-1 with TRBJ2-7; the match to TRBD2 covers 12 bases. V shed 1 base and J 3 bases; nucleotides not matched to a gene: 1. The CDR3 totals 15 residues. Germline CDR1 reads LGHDT; CDR2 reads YNNKEL (reference sequence). The CDR3 spells CASSQGTSGNYEQYF. The CDR3, as DNA: TGTGCCAGCAGCCAAGGGACTAGCGGGAACTACGAGCAGTACTTC.

This clonotype was counted between two and nine times. CDR3 sequence (DNA): TGTGCCAGCAGCTTACCTGCCAGCGGGAAGTCCGAGCAGTACTTC. Its protein is CASSLPASGKSEQYF. V is TRBV7-2 and J is TRBJ2-7, with 7 bases fitting TRBD2. The CDR3 has 15 amino acids. V dropped 2 bases and J dropped 6; count of bases not matched to a gene: 10. Germline lookup yields CDR1 SGHTA and CDR2 FQGNSA.

This clonotype showed up many times. The chain employs TRBV9 and TRBJ2-4; D is unresolved. CDR1 is SGDLS and CDR2 is YYNGEE in the germline V gene. V was shortened by 3 bases and J by 0 bases, with 10 bases between the two germline ends. This CDR3 has 15 amino acids. The CDR3 region has the DNA TGTGCCAGCAGCGGAGGATCCTTAGCCAAAAACATTCAGTACTTC. It translates to CASSGGSLAKNIQYF.

This clonotype showed up just a few times. CDR3 sequence (DNA): TGTGCCAGCAGTTTTGACAGGGCGGGCAGCAATCAGCCCCAGCATTTT. This gives the protein CASSFDRAGSNQPQHF. The chain has TRBV28 and TRBJ1-5, with 7 bases that match TRBD1. This CDR3 region has 16 residues. The germline gives CDR1 MDHEN, CDR2 SYDVKM. V lost 3 bases, J lost 1 base, and 6 bases stayed unmatched.

This clonotype was detected only a few times. This rearrangement joins TRBV28 to TRBJ1-5; D is unclear. Germline lookup yields CDR1 MDHEN and CDR2 SYDVKM. The CDR3 covers 12 residues. Trimming cost V 6 bases and J 5 bases, with 8 bases left between them. CDR3 bases: TGTGCCAGCAGCGCCTCATATCAGCCCCAGCATTTT. This codes for CASSASYQPQHF. The variable domain in full, with the rest retrieved from reference TRBV28 and TRBJ1-5, is DVKVTQSSRYLVKRTGEKVFLECVQDMDHENMFWYRQDPGLGLRLIYFSYDVKMKEKGDIPEGYSVSREKKERFSLILESASTNQTSMYLCASSASYQPQHFGDGTRLSIL.

This clonotype was seen a handful of times. V is TRBV20-1 and J is TRBJ2-7; TRBD2 matches 14 bases. Germline V lookup: CDR1 DFQATT, CDR2 SNEGSKA (reference sequence). J gave up 3 bases and V 6 bases, and 10 bases lay outside the gene matches. This CDR3 has 16 residues. The CDR3 is CSAHSGLAGEGYEQYF. CDR3 in DNA: TGCAGTGCCCACTCGGGACTAGCGGGAGAGGGCTACGAGCAGTACTTC.

This clonotype was picked up a small number of times. The chain has TRBV20-1 and TRBJ2-1, with 9 bases fitting TRBD2. Germline V gene sequence: CDR1 DFQATT, CDR2 SNEGSKA (reference sequence). CDR3 length: 15 residues. V lost 0 bases to trimming and J lost 5 bases; unmatched junction nucleotides: 5. The CDR3 loop is CSARDRLAVHNEQFF. In nucleotides, the CDR3 is TGCAGTGCTAGAGATAGACTAGCGGTCCACAATGAGCAGTTCTTC.

V is TRBV2 and J is TRBJ2-1, with a possible D match to TRBD2 (5 bases). This CDR3 has 13 residues. Germline V CDR1 and CDR2: SNHLY, FYNNEI. Trimming took 4 bases from V and 7 from J, leaving 11 bases between them. DNA for the CDR3: TGTGCCAGCAGTGGATCTGGAGGTAATGAGCAGTTCTTC. It yields the protein CASSGSGGNEQFF. The variable domain in full, with the rest retrieved from reference TRBV2 and TRBJ2-1, is EPEVTQTPSHQVTQMGQEVILRCVPISNHLYFYWYRQILGQKVEFLVSFYNNEISEKSEIFDDQFSVERPDGSNFTLKIRSTKLEDSAMYFCASSGSGGNEQFFGPGTRLTVL.

The chain uses TRBV28 and TRBJ2-7; D is uncertain. The CDR3 runs 14 residues. Germline V gives CDR1 MDHEN, CDR2 SYDVKM. Trimming removed 4 bases from V and 0 bases from J, with 10 bases in between. CDR3 region: CASSSVRSSYEQYF. The CDR3 DNA reads as TGTGCCAGCAGTTCTGTCCGGAGCTCCTACGAGCAGTACTTC.

This clonotype was found many times. The CDR3 nucleotides read TGCAGCGTTCAGCTTGGCAGGGGAGGGCAAGAGACCCAGTACTTC. Translating it yields CSVQLGRGGQETQYF. The J gene is TRBJ2-5, the V gene TRBV29-1; D is possibly TRBD2 (7 bases). From germline, CDR1 is SQVTM and CDR2 ANQGSEA. The CDR3 totals 15 residues. V lost 5 bases to trimming and J lost 2 bases, with 18 bases between them.

This clonotype was recorded many times. The CDR3, as DNA: TGTGCCAGCAGTTTCGGGACTAGCGGCGACAATGAGCAGTTCTTC. This translates into CASSFGTSGDNEQFF. V usage is TRBV12-3 or TRBV12-4 and J usage is TRBJ2-1; 11 positions match TRBD2. V lost 3 bases and J lost 5; bases outside the gene matches: 3. There are 15 residues in the CDR3.